This T cell receptor beta chain was documented in a study of blood T cell repertoires in COVID-19. In the original workflow: The assay estimated nucleated cells by amplifying reference gene primers. TCRdb's copy holds only in-frame clones and misses some; the assay was immunoSEQ multiplex PCR. V and J calls and clone size are as listed in that table; D and trimming were resolved from the DNA. The sample has around 200,000 clones; 80% to 85% are singletons. Germline CDR1 and CDR2: LGHDT and YNNKEL (reference sequence). This CDR3 spans 19 amino acids. Trimming at V came to 0 bases and at J to 0 bases, leaving 10 bases not matched to a gene.

V is TRBV3-1 (or the pseudogene TRBV3-2) and J is TRBJ2-1; 8 nucleotides align to TRBD2. Material for sequencing was peripheral blood. The TCR originated in a man aged 50 to 59 with active or convalescent COVID-19. Here the CDR3 reads CASSQDLVSGGGSYNEQFF. The DNA of the CDR3 is TGTGCCAGCAGCCAAGATCTTGTAAGCGGGGGAGGCTCCTACAATGAGCAGTTCTTC.